These T cell receptor beta chains were read from a single sample in a study of cytomegalovirus exposure and HLA in healthy donors. The protocol was immunoSEQ multiplex PCR, while the TCRdb copy is restricted to in-frame clones and leaves out a portion. Among 300,000 to 400,000 clones listed, just over 85% were seen once. The sequenced sample consisted of PBMCs. The receptors stem from a woman between 18 and 29 years old in good health and CMV-seronegative. The CDR3 runs from the conserved cysteine through the conserved F or W. The D gene is left open where the match is weak. For some rows the clone size is stated as once, few or many, or as a class when expanded; others skip it.

>TRBV19|TRBJ1-1|.|.
CASTLYTEAFF
TGTGCCAGTACCCTTTACACTGAAGCTTTCTTT
>TRBV4-1|TRBJ2-5|TRBD2|once
CASSQEVAGGSGETQYF
TGCGCCAGCAGCCAAGAGGTAGCGGGGGGATCGGGGGAGACCCAGTACTTC
>TRBV6-1|TRBJ1-6|.|few
CASSDVGGRPLHF
TGTGCCAGCAGTGATGTCGGGGGAAGGCCCCTCCACTTT
>TRBV5-1|TRBJ2-3|TRBD2|.
CASSLLAGGLADTQYF
TGCGCCAGCAGCTTGCTAGCGGGGGGACTCGCAGATACGCAGTATTTT
>TRBV28|TRBJ1-2|.|.
CASCLRANYGYTF
TGTGCCAGCTGCCTGAGGGCGAACTATGGCTACACCTTC
>TRBV27|TRBJ1-2|TRBD1|.
CASSPTPSGQGRGYTF
TGTGCCAGCAGTCCCACCCCCTCGGGACAGGGTCGTGGCTACACCTTC
>TRBV7-9|TRBJ2-5|.|.
CASSRRETQYF
TGTGCCAGCAGCCGCCGGGAGACCCAGTACTTC
>TRBV27|TRBJ2-1|TRBD2|.
CASSLGGSGLEQFF
TGTGCCAGCAGTTTAGGCGGGAGCGGGCTTGAGCAGTTCTTC
>TRBV30|TRBJ2-7|.|.
CAWSDSAYEQYF
TGTGCCTGGAGCGACTCGGCGTACGAGCAGTACTTC
>TRBV7-9|TRBJ1-1|TRBD1|.
CASSSQLTGGYTEAFF
TGTGCCAGCAGCTCGCAACTAACAGGGGGTTATACTGAAGCTTTCTTT
>TRBV19|TRBJ2-1|.|.
CASMGGGYEQFF
TGTGCCAGTATGGGGGGAGGATATGAGCAGTTCTTC
>TRBV27|TRBJ1-1|.|.
CASSPRLGTEAFF
TGTGCCAGCAGTCCTCGCCTAGGCACTGAAGCTTTCTTT
>TRBV29-1|TRBJ1-2|.|.
CSVEAEGFGGYTF
TGCAGCGTTGAAGCGGAGGGGTTTGGAGGCTACACCTTC
>TRBV7-3|TRBJ2-7|TRBD1|.
CASSRARGYEQYF
TGTGCCAGCAGCCGGGCCAGGGGGTACGAGCAGTACTTC
>TRBV2|TRBJ1-5|TRBD1|.
CASSEGRGRGPVQPQHF
TGTGCCAGCAGTGAAGGAAGGGGCAGGGGGCCCGTTCAGCCCCAGCATTTT
>TRBV28|TRBJ1-2|TRBD1|few
CASSVDRGWGYTF
TGTGCCAGCAGCGTTGACAGGGGTTGGGGCTACACCTTC
>TRBV7-2|TRBJ2-7|TRBD1|.
CASSPSLGQGFYEQYF
TGTGCCAGCAGCCCCAGTTTGGGACAGGGTTTCTACGAGCAGTACTTC
>TRBV19|TRBJ2-1|.|.
CASSIGADNNEQFF
TGTGCCAGTAGTATAGGGGCAGACAACAATGAGCAGTTCTTC
>TRBV2|TRBJ2-7|.|.
CAIVAGESYEQYF
TGTGCCATCGTAGCCGGGGAGTCCTACGAGCAGTACTTC
>TRBV28|TRBJ1-4|.|.
CASSGTGRLNEKLFF
TGTGCCAGCAGTGGCACAGGTAGATTAAATGAAAAACTGTTTTTT
>TRBV25-1|TRBJ1-2|TRBD1|.
CAKGQGAHQSGYTF
TGTGCCAAGGGACAGGGGGCGCATCAGTCCGGCTACACCTTC
>TRBV5-1|TRBJ1-2|TRBD1|once
CASSSGQVNYGYTF
TGCGCCAGCAGCTCGGGACAGGTTAACTATGGCTACACCTTC
>TRBV19|TRBJ2-7|TRBD2|.
CASSIGTSSEQYF
TGTGCCAGTAGTATTGGGACTAGCTCCGAGCAGTACTTC
>TRBV28|TRBJ1-1|TRBD1|.
CASSHYAGTGTFEAFF
TGTGCCAGCAGCCATTATGCTGGGACAGGAACCTTTGAAGCTTTCTTT
>TRBV9|TRBJ2-1|TRBD1|.
CASSPRTGYYNEQFF
TGTGCCAGCAGCCCACGGACAGGCTACTACAATGAGCAGTTCTTC
>TRBV19|TRBJ1-1|.|.
CASSIAGGSGEAFF
TGTGCCAGTAGTATAGCCGGGGGGAGCGGTGAAGCTTTCTTT
>TRBV30|TRBJ2-7|.|.
CAWSHRRTVYEQYF
TGTGCCTGGAGTCACCGTAGGACAGTCTACGAGCAGTACTTC
>TRBV4-2|TRBJ2-1|.|.
CASSLVLSASSSYNEQFF
TGTGCCAGCAGCCTAGTTCTTAGCGCGTCGAGCTCCTACAATGAGCAGTTCTTC
>TRBV9|TRBJ2-3|.|.
CASSVGFTDTQYF
TGTGCCAGCAGCGTCGGGTTCACAGATACGCAGTATTTT